These T cell receptor beta chains were read from a single sample in a study of blood T cell repertoires in COVID-19. Assay used: immunoSEQ multiplex PCR; TCRdb lists only in-frame clones, some missing. The table includes approximately 210,000 clones, around 82% detected once. The material sequenced was PBMCs or T cells enriched from blood (not recorded which). Receptor source: a young man with acute COVID-19. Both conserved end residues are part of each CDR3. A D gene is named only where the DNA matches it firmly. Some rows have no size entry. The others give once, few or many, or a class for an expanded clone.

- | TRBJ2-1 | TRBV4-1 | medium-sized | CASSLGQHNEQFF | TGCGCCAGCAGCCTAGGACAGCACAATGAGCAGTTCTTC
TRBD2 | TRBJ2-1 | TRBV30 | - | CARAGGGAREQFF | TGTGCCCGGGCTGGCGGGGGGGCACGTGAGCAGTTCTTC
- | TRBJ2-2 | TRBV7-7 | - | CASSQLDTASGELFF | TGTGCCAGCAGCCAACTGGACACCGCCAGCGGGGAGCTGTTTTTT
TRBD1 | TRBJ1-5 | TRBV29-1 | - | CSVYSNRDRVNQPQHF | TGCAGCGTCTACAGCAACCGGGACAGGGTCAATCAGCCCCAGCATTTT
TRBD1 | TRBJ1-6 | TRBV6-5 | - | CASSYAGTGVNSPLHF | TGTGCCAGCAGTTACGCCGGGACAGGGGTGAATTCACCCCTCCACTTT
- | TRBJ2-2 | TRBV5-4 | - | CASSDSGSTGELFF | TGTGCCAGCAGCGATTCGGGGAGCACCGGGGAGCTGTTTTTT
TRBD1 | TRBJ2-2 | TRBV18 | - | CASSPQGASTGELFF | TGTGCCAGCTCACCCCAGGGGGCGTCCACCGGGGAGCTGTTTTTT
- | TRBJ1-1 | TRBV9 | - | CASSVGGSVTEAFF | TGTGCCAGCAGCGTAGGGGGCTCGGTCACTGAAGCTTTCTTT
- | TRBJ2-2 | TRBV9 | - | CASSVEGFATGELFF | TGTGCCAGCAGCGTAGAGGGGTTTGCCACCGGGGAGCTGTTTTTT
TRBD2 | TRBJ2-1 | TRBV18 | - | CASSPRGAFRNEQFF | TGTGCCAGCTCACCGCGGGGGGCCTTCAGGAATGAGCAGTTCTTC
TRBD2 | TRBJ2-1 | TRBV6-1 | few | CASSEELAVEEYYNEQFF | TGTGCCAGCAGTGAAGAACTAGCGGTAGAGGAATACTACAATGAGCAGTTCTTC
TRBD1 | TRBJ1-1 | TRBV5-1 | once | CASRHEGTGTEAFF | TGCGCCAGCAGGCACGAAGGGACAGGCACTGAAGCTTTCTTT
- | TRBJ2-2 | TRBV2 | few | CASRSDMSGTGELFF | TGTGCCAGCAGATCGGACATGTCAGGCACCGGGGAGCTGTTTTTT
TRBD2 | TRBJ2-3 | TRBV27 | - | CASSPRGGLGSQYF | TGTGCCAGCAGTCCGCGGGGGGGCTTAGGTTCGCAGTATTTT
- | TRBJ1-1 | TRBV19 | - | CASSIGGHTTPSVTEAFF | TGTGCCAGTAGTATAGGGGGACACACGACGCCCTCGGTAACTGAAGCTTTCTTT
- | TRBJ2-2 | TRBV19 | many | CASGNTGELFF | TGTGCCAGTGGCAACACCGGGGAGCTGTTTTTT
TRBD1 | TRBJ2-4 | TRBV6-2/TRBV6-3 | - | CASSWDRKNIQYF | TGTGCCAGCAGTTGGGACAGAAAAAACATTCAGTACTTC
TRBD1 | TRBJ2-2 | TRBV5-1 | - | CASSTQGANTGELFF | TGCGCCAGCAGCACACAGGGGGCGAACACCGGGGAGCTGTTTTTT
- | TRBJ2-7 | TRBV12-3/TRBV12-4 | few | CASTGPPGSEQYF | TGTGCCAGCACAGGCCCCCCGGGGAGCGAGCAGTACTTC
- | TRBJ2-7 | TRBV2 | - | CASSEASSGQYF | TGTGCCAGCAGTGAAGCATCCAGCGGGCAGTACTTC
- | TRBJ1-6 | TRBV6-1 | - | CASSEGGSSSPLHF | TGTGCCAGCAGTGAAGGAGGGTCGAGTTCACCCCTCCACTTT
TRBD1 | TRBJ2-7 | TRBV2 | few | CASRGTVYEQYF | TGTGCCAGCAGAGGGACAGTCTACGAGCAGTACTTC
- | TRBJ2-7 | TRBV7-9 | - | CASSPDLRSYEQYF | TGTGCCAGCAGCCCCGATCTGAGGTCCTACGAGCAGTACTTC
- | TRBJ1-1 | TRBV10-1 | - | CASRSGLQNTEAFF | TGCGCCAGCAGATCCGGACTGCAGAACACTGAAGCTTTCTTT
- | TRBJ2-7 | TRBV7-5 | - | CVRSFERDYEQYF | TGTGTCAGAAGCTTTGAGAGGGACTACGAGCAGTACTTC
TRBD1 | TRBJ2-3 | TRBV9 | once | CASKATGQDTQYF | TGTGCCAGCAAAGCGACAGGGCAAGATACGCAGTATTTT
- | TRBJ2-7 | TRBV5-1 | - | CASSPWGDEQYF | TGCGCCAGCAGCCCGTGGGGGGACGAGCAGTACTTC
- | TRBJ2-7 | TRBV5-6 | - | CASSAIGLVYEQYF | TGTGCCAGCAGCGCGATTGGGCTGGTTTACGAGCAGTACTTC
TRBD1 | TRBJ1-2 | TRBV18 | few | CASSPDRGNYGYTF | TGTGCCAGCTCGCCGGACAGGGGGAACTATGGCTACACCTTC
TRBD2 | TRBJ2-2 | TRBV19 | - | CASSIDRPAGITGELFF | TGTGCCAGTAGTATAGATCGGCCAGCGGGGATAACCGGGGAGCTGTTTTTT
TRBD1 | TRBJ1-2 | TRBV19 | - | CASTPSRDRGPYGYTF | TGTGCCAGTACCCCTTCGAGGGACAGGGGACCCTATGGCTACACCTTC
- | TRBJ1-3 | TRBV7-9 | - | CASSSQGKGGNTIYF | TGTGCCAGCAGCTCCCAGGGAAAGGGGGGAAACACCATATATTTT
- | TRBJ1-1 | TRBV7-6 | - | CASSLVGGHDTEAFF | TGTGCCAGCAGCTTAGTCGGGGGGCATGACACTGAAGCTTTCTTT
- | TRBJ2-2 | TRBV11-2 | - | CASSLDRGNTGELFF | TGTGCCAGCAGCTTAGACAGGGGGAACACCGGGGAGCTGTTTTTT
- | TRBJ2-2 | TRBV5-4 | - | CASSFGLQANTGELFF | TGTGCCAGCAGCTTCGGCTTACAGGCGAACACCGGGGAGCTGTTTTTT
TRBD1 | TRBJ1-2 | TRBV28 | few | CATRDRGHGYTF | TGTGCTACTCGGGACAGGGGCCATGGCTACACCTTC
- | TRBJ1-2 | TRBV2 | - | CASSNLRVTYGYTF | TGTGCCAGCAGCAATCTCAGGGTTACCTATGGCTACACCTTC
TRBD2 | TRBJ2-2 | TRBV19 | few | CASKRGASTGELFF | TGTGCCAGTAAGCGGGGCGCGAGCACCGGGGAGCTGTTTTTT
- | TRBJ1-4 | TRBV30 | few | CAWSGLQGPNEKLFF | TGTGCCTGGAGTGGACTACAGGGCCCAAATGAAAAACTGTTTTTT
TRBD1 | TRBJ1-1 | TRBV5-1 | - | CASSLGTGLTNTEAFF | TGCGCCAGCAGCTTGGGGACAGGATTGACGAACACTGAAGCTTTCTTT
- | TRBJ2-5 | TRBV7-6 | - | CASRDDRRGETQYF | TGTGCCAGCAGGGACGATAGGAGGGGAGAGACCCAGTACTTC
- | TRBJ1-6 | TRBV4-1 | - | CASSPTENSPLHF | TGCGCCAGCAGCCCGACAGAAAATTCACCCCTCCACTTT
- | TRBJ2-2 | TRBV6-2/TRBV6-3 | - | CASSYRGANTGELFF | TGTGCCAGCAGTTACAGGGGCGCGAACACCGGGGAGCTGTTTTTT
TRBD1 | TRBJ1-4 | TRBV7-9 | - | CASRSDRALDEKLFF | TGTGCCAGCAGATCGGACAGGGCTTTAGATGAAAAACTGTTTTTT
TRBD1 | TRBJ1-1 | TRBV12-3/TRBV12-4 | - | CASQTYRGWAFF | TGTGCCAGCCAAACCTACAGGGGGTGGGCTTTCTTT
- | TRBJ2-1 | TRBV5-1 | once | CASSQQGVGLLLF | TGCGCCAGCAGCCAACAGGGCGTCGGCCTTTTACTCTTC
- | TRBJ2-7 | TRBV12-5 | - | CASGLDTGTSYEQYF | TGTGCTAGTGGTTTGGACACAGGGACCTCCTACGAGCAGTACTTC
- | TRBJ1-2 | TRBV11-2 | - | CASSGRRSYGYTF | TGTGCCAGCAGCGGCAGAAGATCCTATGGCTACACCTTC
- | TRBJ2-7 | TRBV5-4 | few | CASLGGNEQYF | TGTGCCAGCCTGGGAGGAAACGAGCAGTACTTC